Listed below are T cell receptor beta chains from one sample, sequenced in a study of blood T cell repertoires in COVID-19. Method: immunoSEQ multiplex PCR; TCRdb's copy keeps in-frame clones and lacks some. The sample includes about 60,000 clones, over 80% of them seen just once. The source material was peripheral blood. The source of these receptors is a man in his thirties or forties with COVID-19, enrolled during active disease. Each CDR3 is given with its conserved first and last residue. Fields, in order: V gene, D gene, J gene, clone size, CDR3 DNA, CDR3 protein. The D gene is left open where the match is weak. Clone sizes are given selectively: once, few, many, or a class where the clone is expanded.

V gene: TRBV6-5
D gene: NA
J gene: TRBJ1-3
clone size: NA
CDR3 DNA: TGTGCCAGCAGCTCCGGGGGGCGCGGAAACACCATATATTTT
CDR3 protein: CASSSGGRGNTIYF

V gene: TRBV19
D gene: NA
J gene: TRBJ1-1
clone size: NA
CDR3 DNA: TGTGCCAGTAGTTTTCTCAGCGGGACTGAAGCTTTCTTT
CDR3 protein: CASSFLSGTEAFF

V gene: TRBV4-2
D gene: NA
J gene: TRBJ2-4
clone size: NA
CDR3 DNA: TGTGCCAGCAGCCAAGGGGGCGGAGAAAACATTCAGTACTTC
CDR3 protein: CASSQGGGENIQYF

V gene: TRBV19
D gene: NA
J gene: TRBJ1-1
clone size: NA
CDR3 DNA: TGTGCCAGTAGTATAGTGGGTGGGCGCGGAGGCACTGAAGCTTTCTTT
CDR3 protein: CASSIVGGRGGTEAFF

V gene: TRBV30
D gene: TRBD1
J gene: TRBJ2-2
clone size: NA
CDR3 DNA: TGTGCCTCCACCGGGGGACAGGTGAACACCGGGGAGCTGTTTTTT
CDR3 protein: CASTGGQVNTGELFF

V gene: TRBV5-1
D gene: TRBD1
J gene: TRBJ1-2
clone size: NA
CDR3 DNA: TGCGCCAGCAGCTTATATGGGACAGACTATGGCTACACCTTC
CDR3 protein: CASSLYGTDYGYTF

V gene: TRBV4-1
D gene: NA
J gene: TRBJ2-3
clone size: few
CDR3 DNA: TGCGCCAGCAGCCAATCAGCAGATACGCAGTATTTT
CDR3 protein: CASSQSADTQYF

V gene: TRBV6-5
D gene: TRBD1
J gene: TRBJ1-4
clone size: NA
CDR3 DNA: TGTGCCAGCAGCCTGACAGGGGGATATGAAAAACTGTTTTTT
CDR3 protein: CASSLTGGYEKLFF

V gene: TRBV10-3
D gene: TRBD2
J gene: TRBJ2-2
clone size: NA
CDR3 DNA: TGTGCCACCGGGTGGCGGGAGGGTCGTCTGAACACCGGGGAGCTGTTTTTT
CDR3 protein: CATGWREGRLNTGELFF

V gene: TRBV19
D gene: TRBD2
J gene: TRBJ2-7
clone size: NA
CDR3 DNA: TGTGCCAGTAGTATGCGGACTAGCGGGATAAGGGTTTACGAGCAGTACTTC
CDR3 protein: CASSMRTSGIRVYEQYF

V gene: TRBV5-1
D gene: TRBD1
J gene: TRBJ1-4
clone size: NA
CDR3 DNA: TGCGCCAGCAGCTCGGGGACAGGTACTAATGAAAAACTGTTTTTT
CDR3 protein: CASSSGTGTNEKLFF

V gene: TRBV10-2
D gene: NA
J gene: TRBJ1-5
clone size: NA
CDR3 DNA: TGCGCCAGCGGAGGGGAGGGGAATCAGCCCCAGCATTTT
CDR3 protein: CASGGEGNQPQHF

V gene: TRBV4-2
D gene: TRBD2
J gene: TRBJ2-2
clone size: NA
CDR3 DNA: TGTGCCAGCAGCCAATTCGCGGGAGGTACCGGGGAGCTGTTTTTT
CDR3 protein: CASSQFAGGTGELFF

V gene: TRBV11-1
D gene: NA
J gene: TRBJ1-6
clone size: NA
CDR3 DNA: TGTGCCAGCAGCTTCCCCGGGAACTCCTATAATTCACCCCTCCACTTT
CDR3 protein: CASSFPGNSYNSPLHF

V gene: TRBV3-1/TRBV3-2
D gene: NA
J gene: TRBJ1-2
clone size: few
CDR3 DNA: TGTGCCAGCAGCCGATCCGGGGGTTCAGCTAACTATGGCTACACCTTC
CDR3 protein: CASSRSGGSANYGYTF

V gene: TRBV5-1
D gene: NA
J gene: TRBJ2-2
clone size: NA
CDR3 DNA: TGCGCCAGCAGAGGGACTCCGAACACCGGGGAGCTGTTTTTT
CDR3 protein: CASRGTPNTGELFF

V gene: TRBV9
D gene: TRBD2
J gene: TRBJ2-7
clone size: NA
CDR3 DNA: TGTGCCAGCAGCAAAACTAGCGGGAGTACTTACGAGCAGTACTTC
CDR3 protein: CASSKTSGSTYEQYF

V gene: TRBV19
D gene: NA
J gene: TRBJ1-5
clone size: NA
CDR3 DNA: TGTGCCAGTAGTATGAAAATTACGGGCAGGGGTGGCAATCAGCCCCAGCATTTT
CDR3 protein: CASSMKITGRGGNQPQHF

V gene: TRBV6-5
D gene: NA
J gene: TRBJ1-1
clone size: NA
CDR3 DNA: TGTGCCAGCAGCTCGCTACAGGGTGAAGCTTTCTTT
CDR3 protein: CASSSLQGEAFF

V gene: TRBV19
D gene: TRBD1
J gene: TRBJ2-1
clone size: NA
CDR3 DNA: TGTGCCAGTAGCTACGACAGGGGCCTTCGGGATGAGCAGTTCTTC
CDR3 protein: CASSYDRGLRDEQFF

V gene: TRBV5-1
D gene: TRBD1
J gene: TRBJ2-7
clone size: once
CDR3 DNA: TGCGCCAGCAGCTTGGAAGGACAGGGGGCGCGAGAGCAGTACTTC
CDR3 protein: CASSLEGQGAREQYF

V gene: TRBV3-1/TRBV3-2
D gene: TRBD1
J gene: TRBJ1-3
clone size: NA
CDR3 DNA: TGTGCCAGCAGCCAAGTGTCGAGGGGGACAGGGCTCCCCTCTGGAAACACCATATATTTT
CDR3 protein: CASSQVSRGTGLPSGNTIYF

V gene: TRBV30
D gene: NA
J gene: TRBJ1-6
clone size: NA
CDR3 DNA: TGTGCCTGGAGTGCGGGACACCCCAATAATTCACCCCTCCACTTT
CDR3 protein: CAWSAGHPNNSPLHF

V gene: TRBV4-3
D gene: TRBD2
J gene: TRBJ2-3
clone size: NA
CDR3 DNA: TGCGCCAGCAGCCAAGAGGAGGGGAGGGCAGATACGCAGTATTTT
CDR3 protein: CASSQEEGRADTQYF

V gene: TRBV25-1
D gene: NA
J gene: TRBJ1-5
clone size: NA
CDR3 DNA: TGTGCCAGCAGTGGCGACGGGGTCGGGAATCAGCCCCAGCATTTT
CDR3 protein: CASSGDGVGNQPQHF

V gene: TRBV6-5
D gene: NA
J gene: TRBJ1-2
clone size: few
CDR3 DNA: TGTGCCAGCAGTCTAAGCCCGACAAAAAGCTACACCTTC
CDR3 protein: CASSLSPTKSYTF

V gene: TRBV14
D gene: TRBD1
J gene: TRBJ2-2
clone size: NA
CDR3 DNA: TGTGCCAGCAGCCAAGGAGGGCCCAGGGACAGGGGAAACACCGGGGAGCTGTTTTTT
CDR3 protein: CASSQGGPRDRGNTGELFF

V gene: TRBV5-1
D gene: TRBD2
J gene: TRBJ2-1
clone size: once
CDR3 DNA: TGCGCCAGCAGCATACAGGGGACTAGCGGGGGGTTCAATGAGCAGTTCTTC
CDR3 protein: CASSIQGTSGGFNEQFF

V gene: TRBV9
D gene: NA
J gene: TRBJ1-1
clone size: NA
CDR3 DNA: TGTGCCAGCAGCCTCTCTGGTAGAGGGCGATCCCAAAGAATGAACACTGAAGCTTTCTTT
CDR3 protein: CASSLSGRGRSQRMNTEAFF

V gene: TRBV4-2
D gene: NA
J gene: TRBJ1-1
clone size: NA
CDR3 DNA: TGTGCCAGCAGCCCGGACTCCACTGAAGCTTTCTTT
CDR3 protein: CASSPDSTEAFF

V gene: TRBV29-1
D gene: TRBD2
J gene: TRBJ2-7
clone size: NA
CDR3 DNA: TGCAGCGTTGCTCTCGCGGGAGAGGGCGACGAGCAGTACTTC
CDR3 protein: CSVALAGEGDEQYF